These 17 T cell receptor beta chains were sequenced from one sample in a study of blood T cell repertoires in COVID-19. Assay: immunoSEQ multiplex PCR; the TCRdb copy retains only in-frame clones and omits some. This table holds 390,000 or so clones, about 89% found once. Material: peripheral blood. Receptor source: a woman aged 25 to 39 with COVID-19, enrolled during active disease.

The gene calls are TRBV7-2 and TRBJ1-2; 8 bases are a match to TRBD1. The CDR3 consists of 15 residues. The junction had 6 bases not matched to a gene; V was cut back by 2 bases and J by 4 bases. Germline V gene sequence: CDR1 SGHTA, CDR2 FQGNSA. The CDR3 DNA reads as TGTGCCAGCAGCTTACCAGCAGGGGGCGCCTATGGCTACACCTTC. Its translation is CASSLPAGGAYGYTF.

On this clone: Other DNA variants within this sample encode the same CDR3. The V gene is TRBV18, the J gene TRBJ2-7, with D maybe TRBD2 (6 bases). The CDR3 runs to 11 residues. Trimming pared 3 bases from V and 6 bases from J, leaving 6 bases between. In germline, CDR1 is KGHSH, CDR2 LQKENI. In nucleotides, the CDR3 is TGTGCCAGCTCACCGGGGGGCGAGCAGTACTTC. This translates into CASSPGGEQYF.

This chain links TRBV28 with TRBJ2-3; no reliable D call. This CDR3 is built from 14 residues. Germline CDR1 and CDR2: MDHEN and SYDVKM. The V gene lost 4 bases and the J gene lost 0 bases, with 8 bases spanning the gap. The CDR3 DNA follows: TGTGCCAGCAGTTGGCTACAGAGCACAGATACGCAGTATTTT. It codes for CASSWLQSTDTQYF.

This clone was counted a single time. The V call is TRBV6-5, the J call TRBJ2-1; TRBD1 aligns across 9 bases. With V trimmed by 6 bases and J by 15 bases, 15 bases remained unmatched. Looked up from germline, CDR1 is MNHEY and CDR2 is SVGAGI. The CDR3 length is 14 residues. CDR3 sequence (DNA): TGTGCCAGCAGCGACCTGACTTCCCGGGACAGGGTGTTCTTC. Its translation is CASSDLTSRDRVFF.

V usage is TRBV12-3 or TRBV12-4 and J usage is TRBJ1-6; 7 bases are shared with TRBD1. The CDR3 is made up of 13 amino acids. After removal of 3 bases from V and 7 bases from J, the junction contained 0 bases not matched to a gene. The CDR3 DNA is TGTGCCAGCAGTTTGACAGGGAATTCACCCCTCCACTTT. The encoded protein is CASSLTGNSPLHF.

The V gene is TRBV28, the J gene TRBJ2-3; 11 nucleotides agree with TRBD2. V dropped 4 bases and J dropped 2; count of bases not matched to a gene: 8. The CDR3 covers 17 residues. Per the germline V gene, CDR1 is MDHEN and CDR2 is SYDVKM. The CDR3 nucleotides read TGTGCCAGCAGTTCTCCGGGACTAGCGGCTGACACAGATACGCAGTATTTT. This sequence encodes CASSSPGLAADTDTQYF.

This clone has a single count. The chain joins TRBV3-1 (or the pseudogene TRBV3-2) to TRBJ2-5, with a possible D match to TRBD2 (5 bases). Germline loops: CDR1 LGHDT, CDR2 YNNKEL (reference sequence). This CDR3 has 13 residues. Trimming cost V 5 bases and J 3 bases, with 10 bases left between them. CDR3 sequence (DNA): TGTGCCAGCAGCTCTGGACTGGAAGAGACCCAGTACTTC. Its translation: CASSSGLEETQYF.

The chain joins TRBV6-6 to TRBJ2-4, with 8 bases matching TRBD1. CDR3 size: 16 residues. The ends lost 5 bases at V and 5 bases at J; junction bases unmatched: 11. Per germline, CDR1 MNHNY and CDR2 SVGAGI (reference sequence). CDR3 DNA: TGTGCCAGCAGTCCCGAGCCGGACAGGGTGGAAAACATTCAGTACTTC. This sequence encodes CASSPEPDRVENIQYF.

The chain combines TRBV30 with TRBJ2-3, with TRBD1 as a possible D gene (6 bases). The CDR3 is 15 amino acids. Germline assignment: CDR1 GTSNPN and CDR2 SVGIG (reference sequence). V lost 3 bases, J lost 5 bases, and 18 bases lay in between. The CDR3 nucleotides are TGTGCCTGGAGGATTGGACAGTCTATGAAAGATACGCAGTATTTT. The encoded protein is CAWRIGQSMKDTQYF.

This clone has more than one count but fewer than ten. This chain links TRBV3-1 (or the pseudogene TRBV3-2) with TRBJ2-2; D ambiguous. Per germline, CDR1 LGHDT and CDR2 YNNKEL (reference sequence). This CDR3 region has 12 residues. The V gene lost 3 bases and the J gene lost 7 bases, with 6 bases spanning the gap. CDR3 DNA: TGTGCCAGCAGCCACCGCGGCGGGGAGCTGTTTTTT. This sequence encodes CASSHRGGELFF.

The rearrangement links TRBV5-1 to TRBJ2-3; 11 bases line up with TRBD2. The germline V gene has CDR1 SGHRS and CDR2 YFSETQ. V shed 0 bases, J shed 7 bases, and the junction held 7 bases outside the gene matches. This CDR3 spans 16 amino acids. CDR3 sequence: CASSLVTSGRGNTQYF. The CDR3 bases are TGCGCCAGCAGCTTGGTTACTAGCGGGAGAGGGAATACGCAGTATTTT.

This chain joins TRBV5-1 and TRBJ1-3; D possibly corresponds to TRBD1 (5 bases). This CDR3 has 17 amino acids. Germline-derived CDR1 and CDR2 are SGHRS and YFSETQ. V dropped 0 bases and J dropped 0 bases, with 13 bases sitting between them. CDR3 loop: CASSLEGRVPSGNTIYF. The DNA for the CDR3 is TGCGCCAGCAGCTTGGAGGGGCGTGTGCCCTCTGGAAACACCATATATTTT.

Only one count was recorded for this clone. This sequence joins TRBV12-2 and TRBJ2-3; TRBD2, the table's D call, was not compared with the DNA. TRBV12-2 is a known pseudogene. This CDR3 is 17 amino acids long. CDR3 DNA sequence: TGTGCAAGTCGCTTAAAACTAGCGGGAGGCCGGGGAGATACGCAGTATTTT. This sequence encodes CASRLKLAGGRGDTQYF.

This clone was observed a single time. J is TRBJ1-2 and V is TRBV24-1; no firm D call. CDR3 length: 13 residues. CDR1 is KGHDR and CDR2 is SFDVKD in the germline V gene. Trimming removed 4 bases from V and 4 bases from J, with 9 bases in between. The CDR3, as DNA: TGTGCCACCAGTGAGCTCGAGGGCTATGGCTACACCTTC. It encodes CATSELEGYGYTF.

CDR3 protein: CASRRGTANYGYTF. The CDR3 region has the DNA TGTGCCAGCAGGAGGGGGACAGCTAACTATGGCTACACCTTC. The chain carries TRBV6-5 and TRBJ1-2; 7 positions agree with TRBD1. V was pared by 6 bases and J by 0 bases, with 4 bases of the junction left unmatched. The CDR3 has 14 residues. Germline CDR1 MNHEY, CDR2 SVGAGI.

CDR3 amino acids: CASSGASGTTDTQYF. For the CDR3, the DNA is TGTGCCAGCAGCGGGGCTAGCGGGACCACAGATACGCAGTATTTT. The chain carries TRBV9 and TRBJ2-3; TRBD2 agrees at 9 bases. The trim removed 3 bases at V and 2 bases at J, leaving 4 bases unmatched. The CDR3 spans 15 residues. The germline CDR1 and CDR2 sequences are SGDLS and YYNGEE.

This clone was observed a handful of times. This chain joins TRBV30 and TRBJ2-7, with D possibly being TRBD1 (5 bases). V was shortened by 0 bases and J by 9 bases, with 18 bases between the two germline ends. The CDR3 loop spans 14 amino acids. The germline V gene has CDR1 GTSNPN and CDR2 SVGIG (reference sequence). The CDR3 protein is CAWSVGQVTGGQYF. CDR3 nucleotide sequence: TGTGCCTGGAGTGTAGGGCAGGTCACAGGCGGGCAGTACTTC.